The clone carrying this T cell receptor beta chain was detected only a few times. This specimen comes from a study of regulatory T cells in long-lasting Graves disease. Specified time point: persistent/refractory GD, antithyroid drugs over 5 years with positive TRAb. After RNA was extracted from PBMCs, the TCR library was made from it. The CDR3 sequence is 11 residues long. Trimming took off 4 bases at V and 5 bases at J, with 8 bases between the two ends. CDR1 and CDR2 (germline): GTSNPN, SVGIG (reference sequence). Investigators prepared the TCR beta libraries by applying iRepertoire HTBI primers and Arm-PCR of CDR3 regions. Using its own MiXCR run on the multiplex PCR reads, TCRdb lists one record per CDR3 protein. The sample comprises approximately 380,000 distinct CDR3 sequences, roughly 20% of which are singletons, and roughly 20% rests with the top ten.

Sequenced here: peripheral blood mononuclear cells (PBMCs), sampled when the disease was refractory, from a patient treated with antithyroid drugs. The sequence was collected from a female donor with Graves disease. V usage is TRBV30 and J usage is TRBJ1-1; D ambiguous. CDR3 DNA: TGTGCCTGGAATGGCCGTACTGAAGCTTTCTTT. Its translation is CAWNGRTEAFF.